Each of the 14 T cell receptor beta chains below was sequenced from the same sample in a study of vaccination effects on CD4 cells after COVID-19. Sequencing followed a ViraFEST assay step that expanded antigen-specific CD4+ T cells with viral peptide pools. CD4+ T cell isolation took place after about 11 days of culture. Two doses of BNT162b2 or mRNA-1273 vaccine were administered to participants. No antigen has been assigned to these receptors. Generated by immunoSEQ multiplex PCR, the TCRdb table keeps only in-frame clones and is missing some. The sample carries 25,000 to 30,000 clones, roughly 74% recorded once. The sample consisted of CD4+ T cells from PBMCs cultured with HCoV-OC43 spike peptides, taken after COVID-19 vaccination. The sample's subset: HCoV-OC43 spike overlapping peptide pool stimulation. The receptors derive from a human donor who received a COVID-19 vaccine.

The chain combines TRBV5-1 with TRBJ2-5, with 9 bases matching TRBD2. Germline trimming cut 0 bases from V and 2 bases from J; bases unmatched to any gene: 2. CDR1 is SGHRS, CDR2 YFSETQ, per germline. The CDR3 is made up of 15 amino acids. The CDR3 nucleotides are TGCGCCAGCAGCTTGGCGGGACTAGCACAAGAGACCCAGTACTTC. Residues: CASSLAGLAQETQYF.

This rearrangement joins TRBV7-6 to TRBJ2-2; 11 bases agree with TRBD1. J was trimmed by 6 bases and V by 4 bases; bases with no gene match: 16. The V gene's germline CDR1 is SGHVS and CDR2 FNYEAQ. The CDR3 covers 19 residues. The CDR3 coding sequence is TGTGCCAGCAGCTCGGACAGGGGGCGGACTTATCGAGGGTCCGGGGAGCTGTTTTTT. This gives the protein CASSSDRGRTYRGSGELFF.

This chain uses TRBV10-3 with TRBJ2-5; the D is unclear. With 8 bases removed from V and 3 bases from J, the gap between germline ends came to 13 bases. The germline V gene encodes CDR1 ENHRY and CDR2 SYGVKD. There are 13 residues in the CDR3. CDR3 DNA sequence: TGTGCCATCTCCGCGACTGGTGAAGAGACCCAGTACTTC. It encodes CAISATGEETQYF.

The V call is TRBV6-5, the J call TRBJ2-1; D tentatively fits TRBD1 or TRBD2 (5 bases each). V gave up 7 bases and J gave up 9 bases, with 10 bases separating them. Germline CDR1 and CDR2: MNHEY and SVGAGI. This CDR3 is built from 11 residues. The CDR3 sequence: CASTRGAEQFF. Written as DNA, the CDR3 is TGTGCCAGCACCCGAGGGGCTGAGCAGTTCTTC.

The chain carries TRBV7-9 and TRBJ1-4; tentative D call: TRBD1 (5 bases). The CDR3 is made up of 15 amino acids. Trimming stripped 5 bases from V and 1 base from J, with 11 bases between. The V gene's germline CDR1 is SEHNR and CDR2 FQNEAQ (reference sequence). CDR3 bases: TGTGCCAGCAGCCCCCGGGGGGGAACTAATGAAAAACTGTTTTTT. This gives the protein CASSPRGGTNEKLFF.

The J gene is TRBJ1-2, the V gene TRBV19, with D unclear. The V and J ends lost 10 bases and 7 bases respectively, with 16 bases between them. The germline V gene has CDR1 LNHDA and CDR2 SQIVND (reference sequence). The CDR3 is 12 residues long. CDR3 sequence reads: CAIRSPILGYTF. The CDR3 nucleotides read TGTGCCATCCGGAGCCCTATACTTGGCTACACCTTC.

This chain links TRBV18 with TRBJ2-7; 8 nucleotides match TRBD2. Germline V gene sequence: CDR1 KGHSH, CDR2 LQKENI. The ends lost 4 bases at V and 6 bases at J; junction bases unmatched: 11. CDR3 size: 15 residues. CDR3 coding DNA: TGTGCCAGCTCACACGGGGCCGGGGGGGAGGCCGAGCAGTACTTC. This sequence encodes CASSHGAGGEAEQYF.

V usage is TRBV12-3 or TRBV12-4 and J usage is TRBJ2-2; the D is unclear. This CDR3 has 12 amino acids. V gave up 5 bases and J gave up 6 bases, with 7 bases separating them. CDR3 bases: TGTGCCAGCAGTGCCCTGTCCGGGGAGCTGTTTTTT. It codes for CASSALSGELFF.

Only a few counts were recorded for this clone. The chain carries TRBV7-9 and TRBJ1-1; D remains ambiguous. Trimming left V 5 bases short and J 0 bases short, with 19 bases between. The CDR3 spans 17 residues. Germline V gives CDR1 SEHNR, CDR2 FQNEAQ (reference sequence). As DNA, the CDR3 is TGTGCCAGCAGCCGCCCCGGCCCCGAACCCCTGAACACTGAAGCTTTCTTT. Translating gives CASSRPGPEPLNTEAFF.

This clone appeared a few times. The chain employs TRBV5-4 and TRBJ2-5; 8 bases agree with TRBD1. The trim removed 4 bases at V and 1 base at J, leaving 6 bases unmatched. CDR1 and CDR2 (germline): SGHNT, YYREEE (reference sequence). This CDR3 is 15 amino acids long. CDR3 sequence (DNA): TGTGCCAGCAGCACCGGACAGGGCCCCCAAGAGACCCAGTACTTC. It codes for CASSTGQGPQETQYF.

The genes are TRBV19 and TRBJ2-5, with TRBD2 matching 16 bases. The trim removed 5 bases at V and 7 bases at J, leaving 10 bases unmatched. Germline CDR1 is LNHDA and CDR2 is SQIVND (reference sequence). The CDR3 sequence is 17 residues long. Written as DNA, the CDR3 is TGTGCCAGTAGTGGGACTAGCGGGGGGGGCCTTTATGGGACCCAGTACTTC. It encodes CASSGTSGGGLYGTQYF.

This clone was found once. The J gene is TRBJ1-2, the V gene TRBV6-5; D is unresolved. Trimming took 6 bases from V and 2 from J, leaving 13 bases between them. Germline CDR1 MNHEY, CDR2 SVGAGI. The CDR3 has 14 residues. Here the CDR3 DNA reads TGTGCCAGCAGCCGTGGGCGGGAAAACTATGGCTACACCTTC. Its protein is CASSRGRENYGYTF.

The chain links TRBV7-9 to TRBJ2-1, with 12 bases fitting TRBD2. CDR1 is SEHNR and CDR2 is FQNEAQ in the germline V gene (reference sequence). Trimming cost V 5 bases and J 4 bases; bases outside gene matches: 3. The CDR3 loop spans 15 amino acids. The CDR3 DNA reads as TGTGCCAGCAGCGCGGGGACTAGCGGGTACAATGAGCAGTTCTTC. It translates to CASSAGTSGYNEQFF.

The CDR3 reads CASSGNHRGLGVTEAFF. CDR3 coding DNA: TGTGCCAGCTCAGGCAACCACAGGGGGCTGGGTGTCACTGAAGCTTTCTTT. This chain links TRBV18 with TRBJ1-1; 9 bases align to TRBD1. Per germline, CDR1 KGHSH and CDR2 LQKENI. This CDR3 has 17 amino acids. Trimming at V came to 5 bases and at J to 4 bases, leaving 14 bases not matched to a gene.